One TCR beta chain is described in this entry. The CDR3 contains 14 residues. Germline assignment: CDR1 SGHRS and CDR2 YFSETQ. Deletions cut 6 bases from V and 8 bases from J, with 18 bases between. Some clones are missing from TCRdb's copy, which holds only in-frame ones; the method was immunoSEQ multiplex PCR. The sample lists approximately 52,000 clones, less than 90% occurring once. The record originates from a study of blood T cell repertoires in COVID-19. Study at large: Collection of acute and convalescent COVID-19 samples took place in the United States, Italy and Spain.

The gene calls are TRBV5-1 and TRBJ2-1; weak D call: TRBD1 (5 bases). Source material: peripheral blood. The receptor was derived from a man in his 60s with acute or convalescent COVID-19. CDR3 bases: TGCGCCAGCACGGTGCAGGACATACGCGATGAGCAGTTCTTC. It yields the protein CASTVQDIRDEQFF.